This TCR beta chain was found in a study of blood T cell repertoires in COVID-19. Whole-study context: COVID-19 samples collected from the United States, Italy and Spain covered acute and convalescent phases. The analysed material was cDNA or gDNA that came from T cells, B-cell-depleted T cells, or PBMCs.

CDR3 length: 14 amino acids. CDR1 and CDR2 from the germline V gene are SNHLY and FYNNEI. With 3 bases clipped from V and 4 bases from J, the junction kept 5 bases outside the gene matches. Clones were read by immunoSEQ multiplex PCR, and TCRdb kept only the in-frame ones, dropping some. This sample yields about 280,000 clones, of which approximately 89% are seen a single time; over 8.5% belongs to the top ten. The chain couples TRBV2 to TRBJ1-1; TRBD1 aligns across 7 bases. The sequencing input was peripheral blood. The source of this sequence is a woman aged 25 to 45 with COVID-19, enrolled during active disease. This chain's CDR3 is CASSEQGGSTEAFF. The CDR3 DNA follows: TGTGCCAGCAGTGAGCAGGGGGGAAGCACTGAAGCTTTCTTT.